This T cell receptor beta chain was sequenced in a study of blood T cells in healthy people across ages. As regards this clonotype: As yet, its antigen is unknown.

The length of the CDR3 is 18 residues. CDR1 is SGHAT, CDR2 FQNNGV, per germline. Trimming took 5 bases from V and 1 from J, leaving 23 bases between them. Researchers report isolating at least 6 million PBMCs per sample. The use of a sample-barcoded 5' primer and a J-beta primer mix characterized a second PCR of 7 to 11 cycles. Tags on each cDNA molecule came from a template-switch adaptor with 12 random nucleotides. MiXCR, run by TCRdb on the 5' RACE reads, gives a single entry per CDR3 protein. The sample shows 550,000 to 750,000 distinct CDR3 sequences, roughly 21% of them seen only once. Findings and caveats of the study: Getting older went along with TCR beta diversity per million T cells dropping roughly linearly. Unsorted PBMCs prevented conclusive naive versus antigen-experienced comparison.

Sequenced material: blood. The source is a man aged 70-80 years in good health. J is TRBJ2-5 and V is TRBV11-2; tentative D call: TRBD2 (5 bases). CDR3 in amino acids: CASSPGFRSGDIQETQYF. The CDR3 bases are TGTGCCAGCAGCCCCGGTTTTAGGAGCGGAGATATCCAAGAGACCCAGTACTTC. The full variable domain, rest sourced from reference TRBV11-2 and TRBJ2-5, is EAGVAQSPRYKIIEKRQSVAFWCNPISGHATLYWYQQILGQGPKLLIQFQNNGVVDDSQLPKDRFSAERLKGVDSTLKIQPAKLEDSAVYLCASSPGFRSGDIQETQYFGPGTRLLVL.